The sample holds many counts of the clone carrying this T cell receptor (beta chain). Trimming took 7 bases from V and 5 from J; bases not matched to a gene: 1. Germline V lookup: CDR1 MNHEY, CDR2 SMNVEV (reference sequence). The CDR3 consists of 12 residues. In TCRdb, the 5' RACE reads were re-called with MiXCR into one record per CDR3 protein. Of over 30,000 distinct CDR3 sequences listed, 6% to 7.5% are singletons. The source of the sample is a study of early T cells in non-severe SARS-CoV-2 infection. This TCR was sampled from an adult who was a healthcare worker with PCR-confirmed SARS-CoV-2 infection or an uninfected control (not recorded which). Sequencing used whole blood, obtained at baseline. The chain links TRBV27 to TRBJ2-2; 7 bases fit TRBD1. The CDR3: CASKGATGELFF. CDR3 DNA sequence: TGTGCCAGCAAGGGGGCAACCGGGGAGCTGTTTTTT.